This TCR beta chain was sequenced for a study of neurological immune-mediated disorders. This clonotype was detected many times. cDNA was made by 5'RACE with 10-nucleotide random UMIs. MiXCR, applied by TCRdb to the 5' RACE reads, yields one record per CDR3 protein. Altogether tens of thousands of distinct CDR3 sequences are present, 9.5% to 15% being singletons, with the ten largest covering around 10%. Sequenced sample: PBMCs. The clonotype comes from an older woman with HTLV-1-associated myelopathy (HAM/TSP).

This CDR3 is CASSGGLAGYEQYF. CDR3 nucleotide sequence: TGCGCCAGCAGCGGGGGACTAGCGGGCTACGAGCAGTACTTC. The chain recombines TRBV5-1 with TRBJ2-7, with TRBD2 matching 12 bases. This CDR3 comprises 14 residues. Germline trimming cut 4 bases from V and 3 bases from J; bases unmatched to any gene: 2. Germline CDR1 SGHRS, CDR2 YFSETQ.